Sequencing of this T cell receptor (beta chain) was carried out in a study of T cell responses to AZD1222 COVID-19 vaccine. Study-wide results and limits: Reports say nearly half of spike-specific TCRs go after unmutated variant regions.

The germline gives CDR1 LNHDA, CDR2 SQIVND (reference sequence). The CDR3 is 15 amino acids. J lost 2 bases, V lost 3 bases, and 6 bases had no gene match. On this clone: The antigen is not known.

Assay: immunoSEQ multiplex PCR; the TCRdb copy retains only in-frame clones and omits some. Among over 95,000 clones listed, more than 85% were seen once. The source is an adult who received the AZD1222 COVID-19 vaccine. The input for sequencing was peripheral blood, taken 28 days after the second AZD1222 dose. The chain uses TRBV19 and TRBJ2-7; 8 positions agree with TRBD1. CDR3 sequence: CASSILSGGAYEQYF. The CDR3 DNA is TGTGCCAGTAGTATCTTGTCAGGGGGCGCCTACGAGCAGTACTTC.